This is a list of T cell receptor beta chains from one sample in a study of T-cell memory formation after mild COVID-19. TCRdb ran MiXCR on the 5' RACE reads and lists one entry per CDR3 protein. The table has hundreds of thousands of distinct CDR3 sequences, 15% to 20% seen once. The sequencing sample was made of PBMCs or a T cell subset sorted from them (not recorded which). The receptor set was obtained from a man aged 18 to 30 who had mild COVID-19 (a few samples of this study predate the infection). Cell type and time point are not known. The CDR3 runs from the conserved cysteine through the conserved F or W. D genes are given only for firm matches. Size tells how often a clone was seen (once, few, many) or the class of an expanded clone, and some rows leave it out.

v_call,d_call,clone_size,j_call,cdr3_aa,cdr3_nt
TRBV6-1,.,few,TRBJ1-1,CASSGKGNTEAFF,TGTGCCAGCAGTGGTAAGGGGAACACTGAAGCTTTCTTT
TRBV20-1,.,.,TRBJ2-5,CSARPRGLPETQYF,TGCAGTGCTAGACCCAGAGGGCTCCCGGAGACCCAGTACTTC
TRBV27,.,many,TRBJ2-6,CASSHYTTGANVLTF,TGTGCCAGCAGCCATTACACTACTGGGGCCAACGTCCTGACTTTC
TRBV6-5,TRBD1,few,TRBJ2-2,CASRMGQMNTGELFF,TGTGCCAGCAGGATGGGACAGATGAACACCGGGGAGCTGTTTTTT
TRBV18,TRBD1,few,TRBJ1-1,CASSEQGMAEAFF,TGTGCCAGCTCAGAACAGGGGATGGCTGAAGCTTTCTTT
TRBV27,.,.,TRBJ1-5,CASSYGNGHQPQHF,TGTGCCAGCAGTTATGGGAACGGACATCAGCCCCAGCATTTT
TRBV4-2,.,.,TRBJ1-1,CASSQGDRWTEAFF,TGTGCCAGCAGCCAAGGGGATCGCTGGACTGAAGCTTTCTTT
TRBV27,TRBD2,.,TRBJ2-1,CASSFVIAGDGDEQFF,TGTGCCAGCAGTTTCGTAATAGCGGGGGACGGGGATGAGCAGTTCTTC
TRBV28,.,.,TRBJ1-2,CAARGNYGYTF,TGTGCCGCACGAGGGAACTATGGCTACACCTTC
TRBV12-3/TRBV12-4,TRBD1,.,TRBJ2-2,CASRDRGMNTGELFF,TGTGCCAGCAGGGACAGGGGGATGAACACCGGGGAGCTGTTTTTT
TRBV12-3/TRBV12-4,.,few,TRBJ2-3,CASRYTPGTDTQYF,TGTGCCAGCAGGTATACCCCGGGAACAGATACGCAGTATTTT
TRBV15,TRBD1,.,TRBJ2-3,CATSSRGPGTDTQYF,TGTGCCACCAGCAGTAGGGGGCCCGGCACAGATACGCAGTATTTT
TRBV7-2,TRBD1,many,TRBJ2-5,CASSLDRGTGETQYF,TGTGCCAGCAGCTTAGACAGGGGGACCGGAGAGACCCAGTACTTC
TRBV6-2/TRBV6-3,TRBD1,.,TRBJ2-7,CASTQGQSYEQYF,TGTGCCAGCACCCAGGGACAGTCCTACGAGCAGTACTTC
TRBV24-1,TRBD1,.,TRBJ2-1,CATSDAGQGYNEQFF,TGTGCCACCAGTGATGCTGGACAGGGGTACAATGAGCAGTTCTTC
TRBV7-9,TRBD1,.,TRBJ1-1,CASSSLQGTNTEAFF,TGTGCCAGCAGCTCCCTACAGGGGACGAACACTGAAGCTTTCTTT
TRBV25-1,.,.,TRBJ1-4,CASSTQGELINEKLFF,TGTGCCAGCAGTACTCAGGGAGAGCTGATTAATGAAAAACTGTTTTTT
TRBV18,.,.,TRBJ2-3,CASSPLVGGSTDTQYF,TGTGCCAGCTCACCCCTGGTGGGGGGAAGCACAGATACGCAGTATTTT
TRBV12-3/TRBV12-4,.,many,TRBJ2-1,CASSSASEQFF,TGTGCCAGCAGTAGTGCCAGCGAGCAGTTCTTC
TRBV7-8,.,.,TRBJ1-6,CASTTAVGSPLHF,TGTGCCAGCACCACAGCGGTTGGTTCACCCCTCCACTTT
TRBV7-9,.,few,TRBJ2-3,CASSLVPGANSKPARPTDTQYF,TGTGCCAGCAGCTTAGTTCCGGGGGCCAATAGTAAACCCGCACGTCCCACAGATACGCAGTATTTT
TRBV20-1,TRBD1,.,TRBJ2-2,CSAVSGTANTGELFF,TGCAGTGCTGTATCAGGGACAGCGAACACCGGGGAGCTGTTTTTT
TRBV6-6,.,.,TRBJ1-5,CASRLRGGNQPQHF,TGTGCCAGCAGACTCAGGGGAGGCAATCAGCCCCAGCATTTT
TRBV7-2,TRBD2,once,TRBJ2-3,CASSLRASGALDTQYF,TGTGCCAGCAGCTTAAGGGCTAGCGGGGCTTTAGATACGCAGTATTTT
TRBV7-2,.,.,TRBJ2-7,CASSLVGSLSSYEQYF,TGTGCCAGCAGCTTAGTAGGGTCCCTAAGCTCCTACGAGCAGTACTTC
TRBV5-1,.,few,TRBJ2-3,CASAPRGDFTDTQYF,TGCGCCAGCGCACCCCGGGGTGACTTCACAGATACGCAGTATTTT
TRBV19,.,few,TRBJ1-5,CASSPQQGRNQPQHF,TGTGCCAGTAGTCCACAGCAGGGGAGAAATCAGCCCCAGCATTTT
TRBV4-3,TRBD1,few,TRBJ2-5,CASSRRQGGETQYF,TGCGCCAGCAGCCGGCGACAGGGGGGAGAGACCCAGTACTTC
TRBV19,.,few,TRBJ1-2,CASTASDRLYGYTF,TGTGCCAGTACCGCCTCAGACAGACTCTATGGCTACACCTTC
TRBV30,.,.,TRBJ2-1,CAWRGSDREQFF,TGTGCCTGGAGGGGTTCTGACAGGGAGCAGTTCTTC
TRBV5-1,.,many,TRBJ1-1,CASSSEVQTTNTEAFF,TGCGCCAGCAGCTCCGAAGTACAGACCACGAACACTGAAGCTTTCTTT
TRBV19,TRBD1,many,TRBJ2-2,CASSITGGRTGELFF,TGTGCCAGTAGTATTACAGGGGGGCGCACCGGGGAGCTGTTTTTT
TRBV10-3,TRBD2,.,TRBJ2-3,CAINPTSEDTQYF,TGTGCCATCAACCCGACTAGCGAAGATACGCAGTATTTT
TRBV7-2,.,many,TRBJ2-5,CASRAGNWETQYF,TGTGCCAGCAGGGCGGGAAATTGGGAGACCCAGTACTTC
TRBV4-2,.,few,TRBJ2-7,CASSQGTGLGDEQYF,TGTGCCAGCAGCCAAGGGACGGGACTGGGGGACGAGCAGTACTTC
TRBV20-1,.,few,TRBJ2-7,CSAKRFSYEQYF,TGCAGTGCAAAGCGGTTCTCCTACGAGCAGTACTTC
TRBV7-2,.,few,TRBJ1-2,CASTLLGTESYGYTF,TGTGCCAGCACCCTCTTGGGGACGGAGAGCTATGGCTACACCTTC
TRBV24-1,TRBD1,.,TRBJ2-3,CATSDLHRGDTQYF,TGTGCCACCAGTGACCTACACAGGGGGGATACGCAGTATTTT
TRBV2,.,.,TRBJ1-4,CASSLRPLDEKLFF,TGTGCCAGCAGTCTTAGGCCTTTGGATGAAAAACTGTTTTTT
TRBV7-9,TRBD1,.,TRBJ1-6,CASSSGQVNSPLHF,TGTGCCAGCAGCTCTGGACAGGTGAATTCACCCCTCCACTTT
TRBV5-1,.,.,TRBJ1-4,CASSLFSNEKLFF,TGCGCCAGCAGCTTGTTCTCTAATGAAAAACTGTTTTTT
TRBV5-1,.,.,TRBJ2-7,CASSLGVNSGYEQYF,TGCGCCAGCAGCTTAGGAGTGAACAGTGGTTACGAGCAGTACTTC
TRBV4-2,TRBD2,.,TRBJ2-1,CASSQVAGETPEQFF,TGTGCCAGCAGCCAAGTAGCGGGGGAGACCCCTGAGCAGTTCTTC
TRBV7-7,TRBD1,.,TRBJ2-2,CARNPGTVNTGELFF,TGTGCCAGGAATCCCGGGACAGTGAACACCGGGGAGCTGTTTTTT
TRBV7-2,.,.,TRBJ1-1,CASSFLGGPEAFF,TGTGCCAGCAGCTTTTTGGGGGGGCCCGAAGCTTTCTTT
TRBV19,.,.,TRBJ1-1,CASSTLVRTEAFF,TGTGCCAGTAGTACCCTCGTCCGAACTGAAGCTTTCTTT
TRBV15,TRBD1,.,TRBJ2-7,CATSRRGQGRILERYF,TGTGCCACCAGCAGGCGGGGACAGGGGCGAATTTTAGAACGGTACTTC
TRBV7-8,.,.,TRBJ2-1,CASSSPGSYNEQFF,TGTGCCAGCAGCTCTCCCGGCTCCTACAATGAGCAGTTCTTC
TRBV24-1,TRBD2,.,TRBJ2-2,CATSGPRLAGGTNTGELFF,TGTGCCACCAGTGGGCCGCGTCTAGCGGGGGGGACGAACACCGGGGAGCTGTTTTTT
TRBV7-2,.,few,TRBJ1-3,CASSLMGGLNTIYF,TGTGCCAGCAGCCTCATGGGGGGACTAAACACCATATATTTT
TRBV20-1,TRBD1,few,TRBJ1-2,CSAYAPGQGYGYTF,TGCAGTGCTTACGCTCCGGGACAGGGGTATGGCTACACCTTC
TRBV6-4,TRBD2,.,TRBJ2-1,CASSPTSGGDNEQFF,TGTGCCAGCAGTCCGACTAGCGGGGGAGACAATGAGCAGTTCTTC
TRBV6-2/TRBV6-3,.,.,TRBJ1-5,CASSYRQGNQPQHF,TGTGCCAGCAGTTACAGGCAGGGTAATCAGCCCCAGCATTTT
TRBV4-3,TRBD1,.,TRBJ2-2,CASSHYRGPGELFF,TGCGCCAGCAGCCACTACAGGGGGCCCGGGGAGCTGTTTTTT